This T cell receptor beta chain was found in a study of chemoradiotherapy in HPV16-positive cancers (dated by TCRdb to between 2020 and 2023). Looking at the study overall: Candidate HPV-specific T-cell clones and common TCR motifs were defined through functional T-cell assays on cells from a couple of HPV16-positive patients. The study asked whether T-cell immunity against the HPV oncoproteins E6 and E7 changes during chemoradiotherapy and whether it affects survival. Next, the candidate HPV-specific TCRs and motifs were followed in TCR repertoires from around 93 patients with HPV-related cancers.

A remark on this clone: Its antigen is not yet known. At one boundary the junction diverges from the germline segment, which might be a read error.

The germline V gene encodes CDR1 MRHNA and CDR2 SNTAGT. The CDR3 measures 15 amino acids from cysteine to phenylalanine. The DNA shown is the 45-base CDR3, in frame from base 1. The full study reports these points: Expansion of candidate HPV-specific clones and E7-related TCR motifs was observed in the tumor microenvironment during treatment, whereas no such expansion was observed for non-HPV-specific T cells. Among HPV16-positive patients, expansion of HPV-responsive T cells during chemoradiotherapy was associated with better recurrence-free survival. The survival association was reported for HPV16-positive patients, and the functional definition of HPV-specific T cells was derived from only a couple of HPV16-positive patients.

Repertoires were sampled repeatedly over the course of chemoradiotherapy, so clonal expansion could be followed in the tumor microenvironment. The library came from the immunoSEQ multiplex PCR assay. TCRdb limited this immuneACCESS table to in-frame rearrangements with V and J called. A share of clones is missing; checked studies link under half to unresolved V genes, and the rest is unexplained. This sample lists around 29,000 clones; over 90% were detected once. The ten top clones hold around 17% of the sample. Recombination linked TRBV6-4 to TRBJ1-6; 7 central bases correspond to TRBD1. Sequenced material: blood, taken from a patient who underwent chemoradiotherapy. This clonotype was sampled from a human donor with HPV-associated anogenital cancer. For the CDR3, the sequence is CARNYRGSYNSPLHF. At the DNA level, the sequence is TGTGCCAGAAACTACAGGGGTTCCTACAATTCACCCCTCCACTTT.